Listed below are T cell receptor beta chains from one sample, sequenced in a study of vaccination effects on CD4 cells after COVID-19. Their antigens remain unidentified. Profiled with immunoSEQ multiplex PCR; TCRdb holds only in-frame clones, not every one. The data hold fewer than 85,000 clones, with under 80% observed a single time. Sequencing used CD4+ T cells from PBMCs cultured with SARS-CoV-2 spike peptides, obtained before COVID-19 vaccination. Receptors were obtained from a human donor who received a COVID-19 vaccine. Each CDR3 is given without its conserved first and last residue. A D gene is named only where the DNA matches it firmly. Not every row has a clone size; where given, it reads once, few, many or a size class.

>TRBV30|TRBJ1-2|.|TRBD1
AWSRQGLIGYGYT
>TRBV19|TRBJ2-5|.|TRBD1
ASSRTGERSGTQY
>TRBV7-3|TRBJ2-2|few|.
ASSLIGQGTGELF
>TRBV6-6|TRBJ1-2|.|.
ASSYSGGGYT
>TRBV20-1|TRBJ1-2|once|.
SARQFYGYT
>TRBV2|TRBJ1-5|few|TRBD1
ASSAPGTGPGQPQH
>TRBV18|TRBJ1-1|.|.
ASSPMVGYMNTEAF
>TRBV7-2|TRBJ2-2|.|.
ASSFGTSNTGELF
>TRBV6-5|TRBJ2-5|.|TRBD2
ASSYLRGGDVTQY
>TRBV5-1|TRBJ2-2|.|TRBD1
ASHYETGRTGELF
>TRBV9|TRBJ1-5|.|TRBD1
ASSGTGSGPQH
>TRBV18|TRBJ1-3|.|TRBD1
ASSPLTGGLGNTIY
>TRBV7-2|TRBJ1-2|once|.
ASSAWDAAYGYT
>TRBV6-5|TRBJ2-1|.|.
ASSYQGNRVNEQF
>TRBV5-1|TRBJ2-2|.|TRBD2
ASSSGLAGNTGELF
>TRBV3-1/TRBV3-2|TRBJ2-3|.|TRBD2
ASSPPIGLAGGDTQY
>TRBV7-9|TRBJ1-4|few|TRBD1
ASSLGGQLREKLF
>TRBV7-2|TRBJ2-3|.|TRBD1
ASSLEQGADTQY
>TRBV18|TRBJ1-1|.|.
ASSQGRDFLNTEAF
>TRBV11-2|TRBJ2-5|.|.
ASSLDPGPYQETQY
>TRBV4-1|TRBJ1-3|.|.
ASSQEPTGGGWVAIY